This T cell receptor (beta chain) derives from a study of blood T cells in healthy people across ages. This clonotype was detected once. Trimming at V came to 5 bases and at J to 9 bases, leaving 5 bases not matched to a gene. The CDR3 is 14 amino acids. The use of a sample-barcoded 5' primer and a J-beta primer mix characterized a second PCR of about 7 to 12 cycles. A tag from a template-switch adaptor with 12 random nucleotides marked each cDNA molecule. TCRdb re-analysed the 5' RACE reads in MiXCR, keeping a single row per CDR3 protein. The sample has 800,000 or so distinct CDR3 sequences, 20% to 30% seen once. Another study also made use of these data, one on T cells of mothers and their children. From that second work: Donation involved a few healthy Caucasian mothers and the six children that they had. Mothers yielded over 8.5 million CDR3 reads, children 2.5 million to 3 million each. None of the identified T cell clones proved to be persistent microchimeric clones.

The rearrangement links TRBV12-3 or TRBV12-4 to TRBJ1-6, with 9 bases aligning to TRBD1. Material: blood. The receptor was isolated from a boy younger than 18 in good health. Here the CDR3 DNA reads TGTGCCAGCAGTACCGGACAGGGGATTTCACCCCTCCACTTT. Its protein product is CASSTGQGISPLHF.